These 23 T cell receptor beta chains were all obtained from the same sample, sequenced in a study of T cell responses to AZD1222 COVID-19 vaccine. The repertoire was sequenced with immunoSEQ multiplex PCR; TCRdb's copy has only in-frame clones and lacks some. The sample carries about 72,000 clones, 87% recorded once. This sample comprised peripheral blood, obtained on day 0 of AZD1222 vaccination. These receptors were obtained from an adult in good health.

DNA of the CDR3: TGTGCCAGCAGCCAACCTGGGGGGACAGGTAATTCACCCCTCCACTTT. This sequence encodes CASSQPGGTGNSPLHF. The chain is built from TRBV3-1 (or the pseudogene TRBV3-2) and TRBJ1-6; 8 nucleotides line up with TRBD1. Germline V CDR1 and CDR2: LGHDT, YNNKEL (reference sequence). V shed 2 bases, J shed 6 bases, and the junction held 6 bases outside the gene matches. This CDR3 contains 16 residues.

J is TRBJ1-2 and V is TRBV5-8; D is undetermined. V lost 5 bases and J lost 13, with 24 bases in between. This CDR3 comprises 14 residues. Germline-derived CDR1 and CDR2 are SGHTS and YDEGEE. CDR3: CASRVSRIHQRSTF. The CDR3 nucleotides are TGTGCCAGCAGGGTTTCTCGGATCCATCAACGAAGCACCTTC.

This rearrangement joins TRBV21-1 to TRBJ1-4. TRBV21-1 is termed a pseudogene. The CDR3 covers 11 residues. CDR3 sequence reads: CASSGNEKLFF. CDR3 bases: TGTGCCAGCAGTGGGAATGAAAAACTGTTTTTT.

The J gene is TRBJ2-1, the V gene TRBV27, with a tentative D call TRBD2 (5 bases). The ends were cut back, 6 bases at V and 5 bases at J, with 17 bases in the middle. CDR1 and CDR2 from the germline V gene are MNHEY and SMNVEV (reference sequence). The CDR3 loop spans 15 amino acids. In DNA form, the CDR3 reads TGTGCCAGCAGGGACTCCTCTATACCGGACAATGAGCAGTTCTTC. Its protein product is CASRDSSIPDNEQFF.

The rearrangement links TRBV6-1 to TRBJ2-4; D not certain. V was shortened by 3 bases and J by 8 bases, with 2 bases between the two germline ends. Germline CDR1 is MNHNS and CDR2 is SASEGT. The CDR3 is 10 residues long. CDR3: CASSEDIQYF. Written as DNA, the CDR3 is TGTGCCAGCAGTGAGGACATTCAGTACTTC.

V gene TRBV6-5 combines with J gene TRBJ2-1; D is unclear. Germline V gene data show CDR1 as MNHEY and CDR2 as SVGAGI. The CDR3 has 15 amino acids. The V end lost 3 bases, the J end lost 4 bases, and 13 bases lay between the germline ends. The CDR3 is CASSYSVPSYNEQFF. In nucleotides, the CDR3 is TGTGCCAGCAGTTATTCCGTACCCAGTTACAATGAGCAGTTCTTC.

The chain joins TRBV6-5 to TRBJ1-2; a weak D match, TRBD1 (5 bases). In germline, CDR1 is MNHEY, CDR2 SVGAGI. The CDR3 consists of 11 residues. V dropped 6 bases and J dropped 7 bases, with 9 bases sitting between them. The CDR3 is CASRTGAGYTF. CDR3 bases: TGTGCCAGCAGGACTGGGGCTGGCTACACCTTC.

The V and J genes are TRBV28 and TRBJ1-2, with D perhaps matching TRBD1 (6 bases). The ends were cut back, 6 bases at V and 6 bases at J, with 17 bases in the middle. The CDR3 is 14 amino acids. CDR1 and CDR2 (germline): MDHEN, SYDVKM. In DNA form, the CDR3 reads TGTGCCAGCAGCCTTATGGACAGTCGAGATGGCTACACCTTC. Its translation: CASSLMDSRDGYTF.

The chain joins TRBV5-4 to TRBJ2-1; no clear D. CDR3 size: 14 residues. The V end was cut by 0 bases, the J end by 6 bases, with 10 bases between. CDR1 is SGHNT, CDR2 YYREEE, per germline (reference sequence). CDR3 sequence: CASSLEHRSNEQFF. CDR3 in DNA: TGTGCCAGCAGCTTGGAGCATCGATCCAATGAGCAGTTCTTC.

The rearrangement joins TRBV5-4 to TRBJ1-1; D unresolved. Trimming left V 0 bases short and J 12 bases short, with 9 bases between. The germline gives CDR1 SGHNT, CDR2 YYREEE (reference sequence). The length of the CDR3 is 11 residues. The CDR3 is CASSLAGVTFF. CDR3 nucleotides: TGTGCCAGCAGCTTGGCCGGAGTAACTTTCTTT.

The chain joins TRBV12-3 or TRBV12-4 to TRBJ1-5; no firm D call. The CDR3 runs 12 residues. Trimming pared 3 bases from V and 14 bases from J, leaving 14 bases between. CDR3 DNA sequence: TGTGCCAGCAGTTTGGGGAGCGGGGTAAAGCATTTT. This gives the protein CASSLGSGVKHF.

The chain uses TRBV11-2 and TRBJ1-1; possibly TRBD1 for D (5 bases). This CDR3 spans 11 amino acids. V gave up 6 bases and J gave up 8 bases, with 10 bases separating them. Germline CDR1 SGHAT, CDR2 FQNNGV. Here the CDR3 reads CASRSRTEAFF. CDR3 in DNA: TGTGCCAGCAGGTCGCGGACAGAAGCTTTCTTT.

The DNA for the CDR3 is TGTGCCAGCAGCAAACCGACAGGGAGCACTGAAGCTTTCTTT. Protein sequence: CASSKPTGSTEAFF. The V and J genes are TRBV21-1 and TRBJ1-1; the table's D call, TRBD1, was not checked against the DNA. TRBV21-1 is termed a pseudogene. CDR3 length equals 14 residues.

J is TRBJ2-7 and V is TRBV5-4; the D is unclear. The germline CDR1 and CDR2 sequences are SGHNT and YYREEE (reference sequence). V was shortened by 0 bases and J by 4 bases, with 8 bases between the two germline ends. The CDR3 has 13 residues. CDR3 in DNA: TGTGCCAGCAGCTTGGAAGTCCAGTACGAGCAGTACTTC. Protein product: CASSLEVQYEQYF.

This clone was seen only once. The rearrangement links TRBV30 to TRBJ1-1; tentatively, D is TRBD1 (6 bases). The CDR3 has 15 amino acids. Germline V lookup: CDR1 GTSNPN, CDR2 SVGIG (reference sequence). V gave up 5 bases and J gave up 0 bases, with 16 bases separating them. CDR3 DNA: TGTGCCTGGTGGAACAGGGTCTCCATGAACACTGAAGCTTTCTTT. Translating gives CAWWNRVSMNTEAFF.

The chain links TRBV6-6 to TRBJ1-5, with D perhaps matching TRBD1 (6 bases). Germline V gene sequence: CDR1 MNHNY, CDR2 SVGAGI (reference sequence). This CDR3 is 15 amino acids long. V dropped 5 bases and J dropped 2 bases, with 13 bases sitting between them. CDR3 DNA sequence: TGTGCCAGCAGTACCCGACAGGCGGGCAATCAGCCCCAGCATTTT. Residues: CASSTRQAGNQPQHF.

V and J are TRBV21-1 and TRBJ1-1. TRBV21-1 is a pseudogene segment. The CDR3 is 18 amino acids. The CDR3 DNA reads as TGTGCCACCAGGAGCCTGGGCGGCGGGGAAGTAATGAACACTGAAGCTTTCTTT. It translates to CATRSLGGGEVMNTEAFF.

The chain recombines TRBV18 with TRBJ2-7, with D possibly matching TRBD2 (6 bases). Germline V CDR1 and CDR2: KGHSH, LQKENI. Trimming removed 2 bases from V and 5 bases from J, with 13 bases in between. CDR3 size: 14 residues. The CDR3 spells CASSPLSGEHEQYF. The CDR3 bases are TGTGCCAGCTCACCATTATCGGGGGAACACGAGCAGTACTTC.

The V gene is TRBV18, the J gene TRBJ2-1; 8 bases map to TRBD1. The CDR3 has 15 amino acids. The J segment lost 1 base and the V segment lost 2 bases, leaving 1 base of the junction unmatched. Germline CDR1 reads KGHSH; CDR2 reads LQKENI. CDR3 sequence reads: CASSPTGGSYNEQFF. In DNA, the CDR3 is TGTGCCAGCTCACCAACAGGGGGTTCCTACAATGAGCAGTTCTTC.

The rearrangement joins TRBV18 to TRBJ1-5; D gene ambiguous. The CDR3 spans 15 residues. Germline V gene sequence: CDR1 KGHSH, CDR2 LQKENI. The germline V and J ends were trimmed by 6 bases and 5 bases, with 17 bases remaining between them. As DNA, the CDR3 is TGTGCCAGCTCTCACGACAAGGTAGGCCATCAGCCCCAGCATTTT. Amino acids: CASSHDKVGHQPQHF.

This clone was seen only a few times. V and J are TRBV7-3 and TRBJ2-6, with unresolved D. Looked up from germline, CDR1 is SGHTA and CDR2 is FQGTGA. The CDR3 consists of 14 residues. With 5 bases removed from V and 4 bases from J, the gap between germline ends came to 9 bases. The DNA of the CDR3 is TGTGCCAGCAGCCCTAAAGCCGGGGCCAACGTCCTGACTTTC. Amino acid sequence: CASSPKAGANVLTF. The full variable domain, rest sourced from reference TRBV7-3 and TRBJ2-6, is GAGVSQTPSNKVTEKGKYVELRCDPISGHTALYWYRQSLGQGPEFLIYFQGTGAADDSGLPNDRFFAVRPEGSVSTLKIQRTERGDSAVYLCASSPKAGANVLTFGAGSRLTVL.

The chain is built from TRBV6-5 and TRBJ1-2; 10 nucleotides align to TRBD1. CDR1 is MNHEY and CDR2 is SVGAGI in the germline V gene. The V segment lost 5 bases and the J segment 4 bases; nucleotides outside the gene matches: 4. The CDR3 spans 14 residues. The CDR3 DNA reads TGTGCCAGCAGTCAAAGGACAGGGGGCTATGGCTACACCTTC. It encodes CASSQRTGGYGYTF.

V and J are TRBV6-5 and TRBJ2-7; TRBD1 aligns across 8 bases. The CDR3 runs 13 residues. Germline CDR1 and CDR2: MNHEY and SVGAGI. V trimming: 7 bases; J trimming: 4 bases; junction bases outside the gene matches: 6. The CDR3 bases are TGTGCCAGCATACGGGACAGGTCGTACGAGCAGTACTTC. It encodes CASIRDRSYEQYF.